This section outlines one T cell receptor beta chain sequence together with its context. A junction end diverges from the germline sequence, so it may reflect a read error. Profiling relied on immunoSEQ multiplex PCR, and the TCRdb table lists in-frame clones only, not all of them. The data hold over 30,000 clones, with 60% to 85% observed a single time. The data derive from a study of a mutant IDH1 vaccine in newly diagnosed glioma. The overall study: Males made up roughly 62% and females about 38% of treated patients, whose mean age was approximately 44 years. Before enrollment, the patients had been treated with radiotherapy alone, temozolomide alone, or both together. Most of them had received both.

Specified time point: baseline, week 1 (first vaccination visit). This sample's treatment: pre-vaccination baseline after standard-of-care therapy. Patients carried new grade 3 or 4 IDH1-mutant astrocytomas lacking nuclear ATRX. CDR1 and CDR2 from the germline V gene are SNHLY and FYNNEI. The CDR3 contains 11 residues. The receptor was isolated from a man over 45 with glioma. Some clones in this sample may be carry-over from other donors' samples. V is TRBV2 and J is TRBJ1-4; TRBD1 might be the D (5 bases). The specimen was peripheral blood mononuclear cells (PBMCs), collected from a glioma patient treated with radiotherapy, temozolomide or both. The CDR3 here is CASRISWTKVF. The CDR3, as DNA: TGTGCCAGCAGGATATCCTGGACAAAGGTTTTT.